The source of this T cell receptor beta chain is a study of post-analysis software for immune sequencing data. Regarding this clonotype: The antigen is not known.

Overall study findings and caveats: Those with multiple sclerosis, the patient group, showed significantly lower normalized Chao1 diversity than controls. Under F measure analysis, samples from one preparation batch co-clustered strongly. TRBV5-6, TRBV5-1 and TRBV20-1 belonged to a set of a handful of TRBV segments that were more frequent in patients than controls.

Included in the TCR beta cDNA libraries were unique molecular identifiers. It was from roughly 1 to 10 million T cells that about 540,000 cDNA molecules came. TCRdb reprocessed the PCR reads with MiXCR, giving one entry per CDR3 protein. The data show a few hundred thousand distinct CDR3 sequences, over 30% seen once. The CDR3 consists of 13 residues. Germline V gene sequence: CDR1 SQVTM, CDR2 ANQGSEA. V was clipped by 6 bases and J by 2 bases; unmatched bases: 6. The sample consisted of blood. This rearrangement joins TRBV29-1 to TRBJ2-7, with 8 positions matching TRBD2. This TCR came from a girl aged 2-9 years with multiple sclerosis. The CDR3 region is CSVRGLAAYEQYF. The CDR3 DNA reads TGCAGCGTCCGAGGACTAGCCGCCTACGAGCAGTACTTC.